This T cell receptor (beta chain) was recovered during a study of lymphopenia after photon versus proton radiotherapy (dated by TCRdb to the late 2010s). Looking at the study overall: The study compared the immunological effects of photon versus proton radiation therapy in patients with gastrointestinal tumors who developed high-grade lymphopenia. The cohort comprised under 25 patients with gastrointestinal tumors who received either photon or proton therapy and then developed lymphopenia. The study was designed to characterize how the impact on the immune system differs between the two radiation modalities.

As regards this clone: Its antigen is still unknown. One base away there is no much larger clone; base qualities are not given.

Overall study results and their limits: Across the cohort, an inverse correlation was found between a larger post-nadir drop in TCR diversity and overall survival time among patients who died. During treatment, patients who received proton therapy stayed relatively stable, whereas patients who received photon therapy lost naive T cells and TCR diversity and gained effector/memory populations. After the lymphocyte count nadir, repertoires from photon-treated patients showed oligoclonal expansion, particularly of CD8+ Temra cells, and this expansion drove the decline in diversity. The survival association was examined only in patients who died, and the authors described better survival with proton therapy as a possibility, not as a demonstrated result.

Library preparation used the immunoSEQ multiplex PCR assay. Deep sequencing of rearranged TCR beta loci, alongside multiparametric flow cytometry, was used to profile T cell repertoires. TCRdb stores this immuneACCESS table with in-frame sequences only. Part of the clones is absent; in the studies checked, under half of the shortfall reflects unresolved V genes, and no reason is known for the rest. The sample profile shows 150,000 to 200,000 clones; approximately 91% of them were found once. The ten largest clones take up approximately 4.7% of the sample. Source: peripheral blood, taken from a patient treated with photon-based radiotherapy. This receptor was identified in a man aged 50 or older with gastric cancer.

This receptor carries the CDR3 CSVLVWGRYEQFF. The DNA is as follows: TGCAGCGTTTTAGTTTGGGGACGGTATGAGCAGTTCTTC. This chain joins TRBV29-1 to TRBJ2-1, with the D segment possibly TRBD1 or TRBD2, each aligning over 5 bases. The germline V gene supplies CDR1 SQVTM and CDR2 ANQGSEA. The trim is 5 bases for V and 8 bases for J, with a gap of 16 bases between the germline ends. The CDR3, from cysteine to phenylalanine, totals 13 residues. Only CDR3 DNA remains: 39 bases, in frame from the first base.